The 27 T cell receptor beta chains in this list originate from one sample, sequenced in a study of T cells in Graves' hyperthyroidism and ophthalmopathy. RNA transcripts gave rise to amplified TCR beta CDR3 regions. The HTBI primer set was used in a first-round RT-PCR of the TCR CDR3. One entry per CDR3 protein results from TCRdb running MiXCR on the multiplex PCR reads. Of fewer than 350,000 distinct CDR3 sequences listed, roughly a fifth are singletons. Material for sequencing was blood. The receptor source for this set is a woman aged 45 to 65 with Graves' hyperthyroidism.

This clonotype was seen at least ten times. V is TRBV20-1 and J is TRBJ1-5; no reliable D call. Trimming shortened V by 3 bases and J by 7 bases, and 13 bases separated the two germline ends. Germline CDR1 is DFQATT and CDR2 is SNEGSKA (reference sequence). This CDR3 region has 13 residues. The CDR3 loop is CSASPNSGQPQHF. Here the CDR3 DNA reads TGCAGTGCTAGTCCAAACAGTGGCCAGCCCCAGCATTTT.

Details on this clonotype: A much more abundant neighbour one base away suggests this may be a read error. This chain links TRBV30 with TRBJ2-1; 7 positions agree with TRBD1. From germline, CDR1 is GTSNPN and CDR2 SVGIG (reference sequence). V gave up 3 bases and J gave up 3 bases; unmatched junction bases: 8. The CDR3 length is 15 residues. The CDR3 protein is CAWSARGIGYNEQFF. The DNA of the CDR3 is TGTGCCTGGAGCGCCAGGGGGATTGGCTACAATGAGCAGTTCTTC.

The rearrangement joins TRBV30 to TRBJ2-7, with TRBD1 as a possible D gene (6 bases). The germline CDR1 and CDR2 sequences are GTSNPN and SVGIG (reference sequence). The CDR3 extends over 13 amino acids. V was trimmed by 2 bases and J by 2 bases, leaving 10 bases between them. The CDR3 DNA is TGTGCCTGGAGTCCGGCAGGGGCCTACGAGCAGTACTTC. Translating it yields CAWSPAGAYEQYF.

The table lists this clonotype with a few counts. The J gene is TRBJ1-2, the V gene TRBV19, with D hard to call. The germline V gene has CDR1 LNHDA and CDR2 SQIVND (reference sequence). CDR3 length: 11 residues. V lost 7 bases and J 6 bases, leaving 9 bases between the germline ends. The CDR3 loop is CASTGGDGYTF. The CDR3 nucleotides are TGTGCCAGTACGGGTGGCGATGGCTACACCTTC.

This chain links TRBV7-2 with TRBJ2-5; 8 bases align to TRBD1. The germline CDR1 and CDR2 sequences are SGHTA and FQGNSA. With 4 bases clipped from V and 12 bases from J, the junction kept 10 bases outside the gene matches. CDR3 length: 13 residues. Here the CDR3 DNA reads TGTGCCAGCAGCTGGACAGGGTCGGGGGTGGAGTACTTC. This encodes CASSWTGSGVEYF.

This clonotype has ten or more counts. The chain joins TRBV14 to TRBJ1-2, with D possibly TRBD1 on 5 matching bases. V lost 1 base, J lost 7 bases, and 13 bases lay in between. The germline CDR1 and CDR2 sequences are SGHDN and FVKESK. The CDR3 is 14 amino acids. The chain's CDR3 is CASSQVRSGGGYTF. The CDR3 nucleotides read TGTGCCAGCAGCCAAGTTCGTTCGGGGGGTGGCTACACCTTC.

The chain links TRBV27 to TRBJ1-6; D is undetermined. Germline V lookup: CDR1 MNHEY, CDR2 SMNVEV (reference sequence). Trimming shortened V by 5 bases and J by 7 bases, and 15 bases separated the two germline ends. The CDR3 length is 15 residues. CDR3 DNA: TGTGCCAGCAGTCTAAAGGACGGACGGAATTCACCCCTCCACTTT. Its translation is CASSLKDGRNSPLHF.

The chain uses TRBV18 and TRBJ2-2; 9 positions agree with TRBD1. The CDR3 length is 16 residues. Germline assignment: CDR1 KGHSH and CDR2 LQKENI. Germline trimming cut 4 bases from V and 5 bases from J; bases unmatched to any gene: 8. The CDR3 bases are TGTGCCAGCTCACGATCACAGGGGGCACAGACCGGGGAGCTGTTTTTT. It encodes CASSRSQGAQTGELFF.

The sample holds a few counts of this clonotype. The chain combines TRBV14 with TRBJ2-1; 9 positions match TRBD2. The CDR3 sequence is 16 residues long. Germline V CDR1 and CDR2: SGHDN, FVKESK. J lost 3 bases, V lost 5 bases, and 8 bases had no gene match. Here the CDR3 reads CASSLIAGAYYNEQFF. CDR3 in DNA: TGTGCCAGCAGCTTAATAGCGGGAGCGTACTACAATGAGCAGTTCTTC.

The chain joins TRBV20-1 to TRBJ2-7; D remains unclear. V was clipped by 6 bases and J by 2 bases, with 11 bases between them. The germline V gene encodes CDR1 DFQATT and CDR2 SNEGSKA (reference sequence). This CDR3 is built from 12 residues. The CDR3 sequence is CSATVGPYEQYF. CDR3 nucleotides: TGCAGTGCCACCGTTGGGCCCTACGAGCAGTACTTC.

This clonotype was counted many times. This chain joins TRBV18 and TRBJ2-5; possibly TRBD1 or TRBD2 for D (5 bases each). Deletions cut 0 bases from V and 1 base from J, with 15 bases between. CDR1 is KGHSH, CDR2 LQKENI, per germline. The CDR3 sequence is 17 residues long. The DNA for the CDR3 is TGTGCCAGCTCACCACCCCGGGACCAGTGGGGCCAAGAGACCCAGTACTTC. It codes for CASSPPRDQWGQETQYF.

The CDR3 sequence: CASSLFGTEGYTF. The CDR3 bases are TGTGCCAGCAGCCTATTTGGTACCGAGGGCTACACCTTC. This chain links TRBV6-1 with TRBJ1-2; D not resolved. Trimming stripped 6 bases from V and 8 bases from J, with 16 bases between. This CDR3 contains 13 residues. CDR1 and CDR2 from the germline V gene are MNHNS and SASEGT.

This clonotype has more than one count but fewer than ten. The chain couples TRBV5-1 to TRBJ1-2; D not resolved. Germline CDR1 reads SGHRS; CDR2 reads YFSETQ. V was trimmed by 0 bases and J by 4 bases, leaving 16 bases between them. This CDR3 comprises 16 residues. The CDR3 DNA sequence: TGCGCCAGCAGCTTGGCCCTAGGGAGCCGCTTCTATGGCTACACCTTC. This codes for CASSLALGSRFYGYTF.

This clonotype was seen at least ten times. This chain links TRBV7-3 with TRBJ2-1; D call uncertain. CDR3 length: 13 residues. CDR1 is SGHTA, CDR2 FQGTGA, per germline. V gave up 5 bases and J gave up 6 bases, with 11 bases separating them. CDR3 bases: TGTGCCAGCAGCCGTCTTCCTGGCAATGAGCAGTTCTTC. Protein product: CASSRLPGNEQFF.

V usage is TRBV3-1 and J usage is TRBJ2-3; TRBD2 matches at 10 bases. This CDR3 is built from 20 residues. Germline CDR1 is LGHDT and CDR2 is YNNKEL (reference sequence). V shed 0 bases and J 0 bases; nucleotides not matched to a gene: 12. DNA for the CDR3: TGTGCCAGCAGCCAAGACCCCCCTAGCGGGGGCCTAGGCAGCACAGATACGCAGTATTTT. Translating gives CASSQDPPSGGLGSTDTQYF.

The table lists this clonotype with many counts. DNA of the CDR3: TGTGCCAGCAGCCACTCCGGCAGCTCCTACGAGCAGTACTTC. This translates into CASSHSGSSYEQYF. The chain carries TRBV7-9 and TRBJ2-7; D remains ambiguous. Germline CDR1 is SEHNR and CDR2 is FQNEAQ (reference sequence). The V gene lost 5 bases and the J gene lost 0 bases, with 11 bases spanning the gap. This CDR3 has 14 residues.

The chain is built from TRBV15 and TRBJ1-2; 9 nucleotides line up with TRBD1. This CDR3 has 15 residues. CDR1 and CDR2 (germline): LNHNV, YYDKDF (reference sequence). After removal of 4 bases from V and 8 bases from J, the junction contained 11 bases not matched to a gene. For the CDR3, the DNA is TGTGCCACCAGCATCAGGGACAGGGAACGATGGGGCTACACCTTC. It translates to CATSIRDRERWGYTF.

This chain connects TRBV7-9 to TRBJ2-5; 7 nucleotides line up with TRBD1. The CDR3 has 14 residues. The germline gives CDR1 SEHNR, CDR2 FQNEAQ (reference sequence). Trimming removed 5 bases from V and 5 bases from J; junction bases left unmatched: 8. CDR3 in amino acids: CASSHRDSRETQYF. As DNA, the CDR3 is TGTGCCAGCAGCCATAGGGACAGCCGGGAGACCCAGTACTTC.

V is TRBV28 and J is TRBJ2-7; maybe TRBD1 (5 bases). V was trimmed by 3 bases and J by 2 bases, leaving 14 bases between them. Germline V gene lookup returns CDR1 MDHEN and CDR2 SYDVKM. The CDR3 is 15 amino acids. CDR3 protein: CASSFDSLTAYEQYF. For the CDR3, the DNA is TGTGCCAGCAGTTTCGACAGCCTAACCGCCTACGAGCAGTACTTC.

This clonotype was found many times. The J gene is TRBJ2-7, the V gene TRBV15; possibly TRBD1 for D (5 bases). V was pared by 0 bases and J by 2 bases, with 8 bases between. Germline V gene lookup returns CDR1 LNHNV and CDR2 YYDKDF (reference sequence). There are 14 residues in the CDR3. The CDR3 DNA follows: TGTGCCACCAGCAGAGATAGACAGCCCTACGAGCAGTACTTC. Translating it yields CATSRDRQPYEQYF.

This chain connects TRBV14 to TRBJ2-3, with a weak D call TRBD1 (5 bases). CDR1 and CDR2 (germline): SGHDN, FVKESK. CDR3 length equals 16 residues. Between the trimmed V and J ends, which lost 0 bases and 6 bases, there was a span of 16 bases. DNA of the CDR3: TGTGCCAGCAGCCAAGACCGGCAGGGTCTGCAGGATACGCAGTATTTT. Its protein is CASSQDRQGLQDTQYF.

This clonotype occurred many times. CDR3 region: CASSLTSGLAGGRRINNEQFF. In nucleotides, the CDR3 is TGTGCCAGCAGCTTAACCTCCGGACTAGCGGGGGGGCGCCGAATTAACAATGAGCAGTTCTTC. The chain links TRBV7-6 to TRBJ2-1; TRBD2 aligns across 15 bases. The V and J ends lost 2 bases and 5 bases, in that order; junction bases with no gene match: 16. The CDR3 loop spans 21 amino acids. Looked up from germline, CDR1 is SGHVS and CDR2 is FNYEAQ. Combining the CDR3 with reference TRBV7-6 and TRBJ2-1 gives the whole variable domain GAGVSQSPRYKVTKRGQDVALRCDPISGHVSLYWYRQALGQGPEFLTYFNYEAQQDKSGLPNDRFSAERPEGSISTLTIQRTEQRDSAMYRCASSLTSGLAGGRRINNEQFFGPGTRLTVL.

In the case of this clonotype: A much larger clonotype is one base distant, so this may be a read error. The chain recombines TRBV5-1 with TRBJ2-2; D unclear. The CDR3 is 11 amino acids. The V gene's germline CDR1 is SGHRS and CDR2 YFSETQ. CDR3 bases: TGCGTCAGCACCTCATACGGGGAGCTGTTTTTT. This gives the protein CVSTSYGELFF.

This clonotype appeared a few times. CDR3 nucleotide sequence: TGTGCCAGCAGCCAAGAAAGGGGGGGGAACACTGAAGCTTTCTTT. This translates into CASSQERGGNTEAFF. This chain connects TRBV4-2 to TRBJ1-1, with a tentative D call TRBD1 (6 bases). The CDR3 contains 15 residues. CDR1 and CDR2 (germline): LGHNA, YNFKEQ. Trimming removed 0 bases from V and 1 base from J, with 9 bases in between.

This clonotype was seen many times. This rearrangement joins TRBV7-8 to TRBJ1-2, with D tentatively TRBD1 (6 bases). Germline CDR1 is SGHVS and CDR2 is FQNEAQ. This CDR3 spans 14 amino acids. V lost 2 bases to trimming and J lost 13 bases, with 20 bases between them. DNA of the CDR3: TGTGCCAGCAGCTTAAATATGGGGGACAAACCGGGCACCTTC. It translates to CASSLNMGDKPGTF.

The rearrangement joins TRBV9 to TRBJ2-2; the D gene is possibly TRBD2 (5 bases). The V gene's germline CDR1 is SGDLS and CDR2 YYNGEE. The V and J ends lost 1 base and 6 bases respectively, with 7 bases between them. This CDR3 is built from 13 residues. The CDR3 DNA reads as TGTGCCAGCAGCGTAACAGCGGCCGGGGAGCTGTTTTTT. This translates into CASSVTAAGELFF. Full variable domain (missing parts from reference TRBV9 and TRBJ2-2): DSGVTQTPKHLITATGQRVTLRCSPRSGDLSVYWYQQSLDQGLQFLIQYYNGEERAKGNILERFSAQQFPDLHSELNLSSLELGDSALYFCASSVTAAGELFFGEGSRLTVL.

The table lists this clonotype with a few counts. The V and J genes are TRBV10-3 and TRBJ1-4; perhaps TRBD1 as D (6 bases). Germline loops: CDR1 ENHRY, CDR2 SYGVKD. V was pared by 4 bases and J by 3 bases, with 15 bases between. This CDR3 comprises 16 residues. CDR3 sequence (DNA): TGTGCCATCAGTGGAGGGGGTTTGGAGGCTAATGAAAAACTGTTTTTT. Translation: CAISGGGLEANEKLFF.